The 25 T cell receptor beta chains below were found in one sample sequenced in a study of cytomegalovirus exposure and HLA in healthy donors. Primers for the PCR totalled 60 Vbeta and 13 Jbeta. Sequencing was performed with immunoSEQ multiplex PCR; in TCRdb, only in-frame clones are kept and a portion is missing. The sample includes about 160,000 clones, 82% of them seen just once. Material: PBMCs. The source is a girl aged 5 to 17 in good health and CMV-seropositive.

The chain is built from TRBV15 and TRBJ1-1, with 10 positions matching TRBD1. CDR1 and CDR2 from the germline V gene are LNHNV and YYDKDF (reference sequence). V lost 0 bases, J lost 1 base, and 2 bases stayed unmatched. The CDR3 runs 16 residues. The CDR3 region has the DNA TGTGCCACCAGCAGAGAGACAGGGGGCGGGAACACTGAAGCTTTCTTT. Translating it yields CATSRETGGGNTEAFF.

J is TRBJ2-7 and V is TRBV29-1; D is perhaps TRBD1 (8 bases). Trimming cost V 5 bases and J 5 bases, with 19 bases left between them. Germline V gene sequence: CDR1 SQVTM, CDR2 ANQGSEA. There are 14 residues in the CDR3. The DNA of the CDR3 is TGCAGCGTTACAGGGGGGGATAATGTCGACGAGCAGTACTTC. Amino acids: CSVTGGDNVDEQYF.

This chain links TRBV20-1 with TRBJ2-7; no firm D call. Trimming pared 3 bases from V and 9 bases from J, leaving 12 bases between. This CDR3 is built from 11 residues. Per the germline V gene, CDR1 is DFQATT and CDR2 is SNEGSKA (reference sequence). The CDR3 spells CSARKYPRQYF. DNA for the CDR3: TGCAGTGCTAGGAAGTACCCCAGGCAGTACTTC.

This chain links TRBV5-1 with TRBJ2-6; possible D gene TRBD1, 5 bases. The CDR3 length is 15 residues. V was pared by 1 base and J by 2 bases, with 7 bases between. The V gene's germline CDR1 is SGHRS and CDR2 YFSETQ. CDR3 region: CASSLRGPGANVLTF. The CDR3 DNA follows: TGCGCCAGCAGCTTGAGGGGCCCTGGGGCCAACGTCCTGACTTTC.

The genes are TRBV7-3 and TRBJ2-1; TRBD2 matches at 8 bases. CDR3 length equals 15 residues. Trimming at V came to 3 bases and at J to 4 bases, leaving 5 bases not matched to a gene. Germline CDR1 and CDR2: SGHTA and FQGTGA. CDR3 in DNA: TGTGCCAGCAGCTTCGCGGGAGGAACTTACAATGAGCAGTTCTTC. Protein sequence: CASSFAGGTYNEQFF.

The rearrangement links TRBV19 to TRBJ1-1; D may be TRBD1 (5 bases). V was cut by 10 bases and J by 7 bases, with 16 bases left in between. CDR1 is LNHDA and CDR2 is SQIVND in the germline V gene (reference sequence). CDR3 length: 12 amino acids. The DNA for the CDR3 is TGTGCCACCCGACAGTTTCCCTTTGAAGCTTTCTTT. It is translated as CATRQFPFEAFF.

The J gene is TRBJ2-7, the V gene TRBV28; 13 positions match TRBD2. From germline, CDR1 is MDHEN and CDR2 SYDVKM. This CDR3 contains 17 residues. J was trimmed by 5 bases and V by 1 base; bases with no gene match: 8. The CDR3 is CASSLLVLGLAGNEQYF. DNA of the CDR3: TGTGCCAGCAGTTTATTAGTTTTGGGACTAGCGGGGAACGAGCAGTACTTC.

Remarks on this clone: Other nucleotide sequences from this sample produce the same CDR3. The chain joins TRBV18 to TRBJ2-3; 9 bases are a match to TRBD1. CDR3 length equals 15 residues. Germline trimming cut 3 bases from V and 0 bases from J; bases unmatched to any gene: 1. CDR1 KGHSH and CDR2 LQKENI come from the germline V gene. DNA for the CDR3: TGTGCCAGCTCACCCGGGACAGGGAGCACAGATACGCAGTATTTT. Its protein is CASSPGTGSTDTQYF.

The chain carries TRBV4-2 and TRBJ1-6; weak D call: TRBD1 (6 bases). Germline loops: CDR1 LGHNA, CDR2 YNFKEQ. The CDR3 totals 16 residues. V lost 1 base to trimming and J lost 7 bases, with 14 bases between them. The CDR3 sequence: CASSQAGTPVNSPLHF. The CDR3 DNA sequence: TGTGCCAGCAGCCAAGCCGGGACACCCGTGAATTCACCCCTCCACTTT.

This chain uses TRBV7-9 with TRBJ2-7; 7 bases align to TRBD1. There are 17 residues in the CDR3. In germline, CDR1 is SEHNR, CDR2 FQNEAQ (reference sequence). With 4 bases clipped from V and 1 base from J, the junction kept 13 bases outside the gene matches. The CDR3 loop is CASSSTLSGTDSYEQYF. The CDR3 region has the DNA TGTGCCAGCAGCTCCACTCTTTCCGGGACAGATTCCTACGAGCAGTACTTC.

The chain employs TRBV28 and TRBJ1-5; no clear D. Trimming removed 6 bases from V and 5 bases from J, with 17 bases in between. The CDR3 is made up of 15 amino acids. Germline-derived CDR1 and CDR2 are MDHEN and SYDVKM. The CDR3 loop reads CASRWVSGVDQPQHF. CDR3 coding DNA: TGTGCCAGCAGATGGGTTTCCGGGGTGGATCAGCCCCAGCATTTT. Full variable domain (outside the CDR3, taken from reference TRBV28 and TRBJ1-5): DVKVTQSSRYLVKRTGEKVFLECVQDMDHENMFWYRQDPGLGLRLIYFSYDVKMKEKGDIPEGYSVSREKKERFSLILESASTNQTSMYLCASRWVSGVDQPQHFGDGTRLSIL.

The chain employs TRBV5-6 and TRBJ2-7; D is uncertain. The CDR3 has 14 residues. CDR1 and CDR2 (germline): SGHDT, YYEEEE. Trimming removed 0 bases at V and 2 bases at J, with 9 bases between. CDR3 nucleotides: TGTGCCAGCAGCTTGGTTATCACAACCTACGAGCAGTACTTC. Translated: CASSLVITTYEQYF.

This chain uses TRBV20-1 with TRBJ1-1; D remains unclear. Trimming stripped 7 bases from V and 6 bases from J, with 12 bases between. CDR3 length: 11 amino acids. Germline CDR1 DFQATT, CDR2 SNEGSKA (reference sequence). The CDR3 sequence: CSGGVRPEAFF. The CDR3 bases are TGCAGTGGCGGAGTAAGGCCTGAAGCTTTCTTT.

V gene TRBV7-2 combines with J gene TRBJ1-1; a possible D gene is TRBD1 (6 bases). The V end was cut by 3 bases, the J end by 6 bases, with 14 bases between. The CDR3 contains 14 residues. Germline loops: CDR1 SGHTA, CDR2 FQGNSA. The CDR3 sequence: CASSFGGILPEAFF. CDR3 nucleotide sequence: TGTGCCAGCAGCTTTGGGGGCATCCTCCCTGAAGCTTTCTTT.

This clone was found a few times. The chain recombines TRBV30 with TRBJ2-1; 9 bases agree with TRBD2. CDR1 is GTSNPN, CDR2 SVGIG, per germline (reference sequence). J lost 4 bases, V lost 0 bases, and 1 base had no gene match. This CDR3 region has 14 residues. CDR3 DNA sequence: TGTGCCTGGAGTGTCCTAGCGGGATACAATGAGCAGTTCTTC. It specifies CAWSVLAGYNEQFF.

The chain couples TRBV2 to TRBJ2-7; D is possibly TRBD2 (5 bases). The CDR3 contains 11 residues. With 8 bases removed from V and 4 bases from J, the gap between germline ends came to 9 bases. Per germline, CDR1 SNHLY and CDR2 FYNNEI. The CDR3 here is CASSSLYEQYF. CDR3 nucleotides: TGTGCCAGCTCTAGCCTTTACGAGCAGTACTTC. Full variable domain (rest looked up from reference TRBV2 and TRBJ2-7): EPEVTQTPSHQVTQMGQEVILRCVPISNHLYFYWYRQILGQKVEFLVSFYNNEISEKSEIFDDQFSVERPDGSNFTLKIRSTKLEDSAMYFCASSSLYEQYFGPGTRLTVT.

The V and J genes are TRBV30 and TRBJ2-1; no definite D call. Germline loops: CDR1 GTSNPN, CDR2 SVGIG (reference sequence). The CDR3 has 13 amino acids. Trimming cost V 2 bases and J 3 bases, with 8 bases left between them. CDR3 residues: CAWSSDNYNEQFF. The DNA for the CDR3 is TGTGCCTGGAGTTCTGACAACTACAATGAGCAGTTCTTC.

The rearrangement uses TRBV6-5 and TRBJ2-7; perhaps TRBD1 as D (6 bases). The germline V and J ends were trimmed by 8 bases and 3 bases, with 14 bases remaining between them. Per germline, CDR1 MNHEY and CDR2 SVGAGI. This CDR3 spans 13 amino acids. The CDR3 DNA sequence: TGTGCCAGCGCCTGGACAGAGAACTACGAGCAGTACTTC. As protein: CASAWTENYEQYF.

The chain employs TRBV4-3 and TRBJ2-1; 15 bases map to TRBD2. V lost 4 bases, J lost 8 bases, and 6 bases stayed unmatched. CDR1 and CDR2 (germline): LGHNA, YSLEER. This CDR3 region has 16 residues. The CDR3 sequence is CASSRGLAGGIDEQFF. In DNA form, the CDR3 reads TGCGCCAGCAGCCGGGGACTAGCGGGGGGTATAGATGAGCAGTTCTTC.

The CDR3 sequence is CASSLFGLAGLSSYNEQFF. As DNA, the CDR3 is TGTGCCAGCAGCTTATTCGGACTAGCGGGCTTGAGCTCCTACAATGAGCAGTTCTTC. This rearrangement joins TRBV7-3 to TRBJ2-1; TRBD2 matches at 11 bases. J lost 0 bases, V lost 2 bases, and 9 bases had no gene match. CDR1 is SGHTA and CDR2 is FQGTGA in the germline V gene. This CDR3 has 19 residues.

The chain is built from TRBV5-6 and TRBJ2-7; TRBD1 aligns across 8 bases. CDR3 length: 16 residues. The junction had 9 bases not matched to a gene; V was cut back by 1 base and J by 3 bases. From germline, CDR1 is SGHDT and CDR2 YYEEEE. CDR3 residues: CASSLSAGTGYYEQYF. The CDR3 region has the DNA TGTGCCAGCAGCTTGTCGGCCGGGACAGGATACTACGAGCAGTACTTC.

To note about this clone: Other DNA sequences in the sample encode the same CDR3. The CDR3 region has the DNA TGCAGTGCTAGGGGGGGGGATGAGCAGTTCTTC. Translation gives CSARGGDEQFF. The gene calls are TRBV20-1 and TRBJ2-1; 7 nucleotides align to TRBD2. CDR3 length: 11 residues. Trimming took 3 bases from V and 8 from J; bases not matched to a gene: 1. The germline gives CDR1 DFQATT, CDR2 SNEGSKA (reference sequence).

CDR3 nucleotides: TGTGCCAGCGGGGGGGGAGAGCAGTACTTC. Protein: CASGGGEQYF. The chain employs TRBV2 and TRBJ2-7; 7 nucleotides line up with TRBD2. The trim removed 8 bases at V and 7 bases at J, leaving 2 bases unmatched. In germline, CDR1 is SNHLY, CDR2 FYNNEI. This CDR3 is 10 amino acids long. Supplemented by reference TRBV2 and TRBJ2-7, the full variable domain reads EPEVTQTPSHQVTQMGQEVILRCVPISNHLYFYWYRQILGQKVEFLVSFYNNEISEKSEIFDDQFSVERPDGSNFTLKIRSTKLEDSAMYFCASGGGEQYFGPGTRLTVT.

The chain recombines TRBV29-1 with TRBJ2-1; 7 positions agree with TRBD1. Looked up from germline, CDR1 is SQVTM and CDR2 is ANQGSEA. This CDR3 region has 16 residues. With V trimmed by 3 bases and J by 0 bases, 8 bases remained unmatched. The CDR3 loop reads CSVETGTASSYNEQFF. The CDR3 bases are TGCAGCGTTGAGACCGGGACAGCTAGCTCCTACAATGAGCAGTTCTTC.

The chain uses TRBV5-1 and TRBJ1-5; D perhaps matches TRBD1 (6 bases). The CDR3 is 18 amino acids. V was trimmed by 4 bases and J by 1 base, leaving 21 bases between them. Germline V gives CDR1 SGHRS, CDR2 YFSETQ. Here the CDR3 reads CASSAPPGQKSSNQPQHF. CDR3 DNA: TGCGCCAGCAGCGCTCCCCCAGGACAGAAATCAAGCAATCAGCCCCAGCATTTT. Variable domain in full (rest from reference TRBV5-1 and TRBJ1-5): KAGVTQTPRYLIKTRGQQVTLSCSPISGHRSVSWYQQTPGQGLQFLFEYFSETQRNKGNFPGRFSGRQFSNSRSEMNVSTLELGDSALYLCASSAPPGQKSSNQPQHFGDGTRLSIL.